This TCR beta chain was observed in a study of CXCR3-negative and CXCR3-positive naive CD8 T cells (dated by TCRdb to the late 2010s). Background for the entire study: In total, approximately 140 million TRB reads were obtained, which works out to roughly 1.5 +/- 0.3 million reads per library. Diversity and physicochemical repertoire analyses were performed on around 10 donors pooled from two independent experiments. The TRBV-TRBJ cluster analysis covered naive subsets from 5 or 6 donors and memory cells from 3 donors. The paper's findings and limits, for the study overall: Freshly isolated PBMCs were used for most assays because CXCR3 expression went down partially after cryopreservation. TRBV-TRBJ usage was similar between naive CXCR3-negative and CXCR3-positive cells from the same donor, while memory cells showed distinct patterns. Both naive subsets had comparably high repertoire diversity, while memory CD8+ T cells had much lower repertoire diversity. Because surface CD5, which is linked to self-reactivity in mice, was comparable between the naive subsets, TCR interaction strength was also inferred from TRB CDR3 physicochemical properties.

Taken from the germline V gene, the CDR1 and CDR2 loops are SGHDT and YYEEEE. Spanning cysteine to phenylalanine, the CDR3 consists of 14 amino acids. DNA is not recorded here. For each CD8+ T cell subset, flow sorting was done in triplicate, and a few hundred thousand cells per subset went directly into RLT lysis buffer. Peripheral blood mononuclear cells were isolated from buffy coats by standard density gradient centrifugation. Total RNA was extracted from sorted cells with an RNeasy Mini Kit. As for this clonotype: Which antigen it targets is not known.

Instrument used: NextSeq 550. The Human TCR Profiling Kit (MiLaboratory) was used to prepare UMI-labeled 5' RACE TRB cDNA libraries. The full amount of extracted RNA was used for cDNA synthesis, and the full amount of resulting cDNA was used for PCR amplification. Libraries were prepared in parallel using an identical number of PCR cycles. The authors processed their data as follows. With a requirement of at least two reads per UMI, MIGEC and MiXCR extracted about 49,000 +/- 11,000 unique UMI-labeled TRB cDNA molecules per library. On average, each library contained roughly 40,000 +/- 10,000 functional in-frame TRB CDR3 nucleotide clonotypes without stop codons. After downsampling to 5000 UMI-labeled TRB molecules per sample, diversity metrics, including normalized Shannon-Wiener and Chao1, were computed in VDJtools. Clonotype-size-weighted physicochemical properties of the central five CDR3 residues (interaction energy, strength, volume and Kidera factor 4) were computed in VDJtools. TCRdb reprocessed the reads, and each CDR3 protein sequence is entered once, without DNA. The V and J calls reflect TCRdb's pipeline rather than the authors' work. The sample's own table lists some 40,000 distinct CDR3 sequences. About 15% of the sample is taken by the ten largest.

The sequenced material came from memory CD8+ T cells from blood. Explained via the paper, the cell subset or site label denotes: conventional CD8+ memory T cells (TMEM), sorted as controls. The chain is made from TRBV5-6 and TRBJ1-4. The clonotype originates from a human donor in good health. Some clones in this sample may be carry-over from other donors' samples. The CDR3 has the sequence CASSLGGTNEKLFF.